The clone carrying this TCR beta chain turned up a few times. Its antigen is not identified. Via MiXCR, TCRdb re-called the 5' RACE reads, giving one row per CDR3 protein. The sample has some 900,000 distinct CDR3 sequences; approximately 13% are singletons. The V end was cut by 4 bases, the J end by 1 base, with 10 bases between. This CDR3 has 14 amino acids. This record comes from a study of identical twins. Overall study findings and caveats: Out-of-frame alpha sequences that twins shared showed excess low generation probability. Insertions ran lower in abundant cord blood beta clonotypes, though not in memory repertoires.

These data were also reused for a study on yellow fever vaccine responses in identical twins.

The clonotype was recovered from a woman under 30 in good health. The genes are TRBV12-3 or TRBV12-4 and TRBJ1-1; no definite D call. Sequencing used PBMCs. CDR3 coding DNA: TGTGCCAGCAGTTCGGTGTTACGGAACACTGAAGCTTTCTTT. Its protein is CASSSVLRNTEAFF.